One and the same sample provided the 23 T cell receptor beta chains below, sequenced in a study of blood T cell repertoires in COVID-19. Produced via immunoSEQ multiplex PCR; TCRdb's table is partial and in-frame only. This sample has about 360,000 clones, with around nine tenths found just once. The sample comprised peripheral blood. The receptors come from a human donor in a cohort sampled during active COVID-19.

This chain uses TRBV6-1 with TRBJ2-7; TRBD1 aligns across 11 bases. The V segment lost 3 bases and the J segment 4 bases; nucleotides outside the gene matches: 8. The germline gives CDR1 MNHNS, CDR2 SASEGT. This CDR3 comprises 16 residues. The CDR3: CASSDPSGQGVYEQYF. The DNA for the CDR3 is TGTGCCAGCAGTGACCCTTCGGGACAGGGGGTGTACGAGCAGTACTTC.

The chain links TRBV7-6 to TRBJ2-1, with 7 bases matching TRBD2. CDR3 length: 15 amino acids. CDR1 and CDR2 from the germline V gene are SGHVS and FNYEAQ. Trimming cost V 2 bases and J 6 bases; bases outside gene matches: 7. CDR3 residues: CASSLKGLAANEQFF. The CDR3, as DNA: TGTGCCAGCAGCTTAAAGGGTCTAGCGGCCAATGAGCAGTTCTTC.

The rearrangement uses TRBV18 and TRBJ1-1; 7 bases align to TRBD1. CDR1 and CDR2 (germline): KGHSH, LQKENI. V gave up 2 bases and J gave up 1 base; unmatched junction bases: 4. The CDR3 loop spans 15 amino acids. For the CDR3, the DNA is TGTGCCAGCTCACCAGGGACAGTCCCGAACACTGAAGCTTTCTTT. It is translated as CASSPGTVPNTEAFF. Looking up the rest from reference TRBV18 and TRBJ1-1 gives the full variable domain: NAGVMQNPRHLVRRRGQEARLRCSPMKGHSHVYWYRQLPEEGLKFMVYLQKENIIDESGMPKERFSAEFPKEGPSILRIQQVVRGDSAAYFCASSPGTVPNTEAFFGQGTRLTVV.

This rearrangement joins TRBV4-2 to TRBJ2-2; 13 bases match TRBD2. V lost 2 bases to trimming and J lost 4 bases; unmatched junction nucleotides: 10. Germline lookup yields CDR1 LGHNA and CDR2 YNFKEQ. The CDR3 is 19 residues long. The CDR3 bases are TGTGCCAGCAGCCAACGAGACAGGGGACTAGCGGGGCCCACCGGGGAGCTGTTTTTT. It is translated as CASSQRDRGLAGPTGELFF.

This chain links TRBV7-2 with TRBJ2-7, with 8 bases aligning to TRBD2. Germline V gives CDR1 SGHTA, CDR2 FQGNSA. V was clipped by 5 bases and J by 4 bases; unmatched bases: 4. The CDR3 spans 13 residues. CDR3 amino acids: CASSKAGVYEQYF. DNA of the CDR3: TGTGCCAGCAGCAAAGCGGGGGTTTACGAGCAGTACTTC.

V is TRBV29-1 and J is TRBJ1-2; D ambiguous. This CDR3 has 11 residues. CDR1 and CDR2 (germline): SQVTM, ANQGSEA. V was pared by 6 bases and J by 8 bases, with 13 bases between. The CDR3 sequence: CSVTPPGGYTF. In nucleotides, the CDR3 is TGCAGCGTGACCCCGCCGGGGGGCTACACCTTC.

This chain joins TRBV9 and TRBJ1-5; D ambiguous. The CDR3 has 15 amino acids. Trimming took off 0 bases at V and 3 bases at J, with 10 bases between the two ends. The V gene's germline CDR1 is SGDLS and CDR2 YYNGEE. Written as DNA, the CDR3 is TGTGCCAGCAGCGTAGGAGGCATATCCAATCAGCCCCAGCATTTT. This codes for CASSVGGISNQPQHF.

The rearrangement links TRBV19 to TRBJ1-5; 7 nucleotides match TRBD1. After removal of 10 bases from V and 5 bases from J, the junction contained 8 bases not matched to a gene. Per germline, CDR1 LNHDA and CDR2 SQIVND (reference sequence). This CDR3 is 13 amino acids long. The CDR3 reads CATGQERYQPQHF. Here the CDR3 DNA reads TGTGCCACAGGACAGGAGCGTTATCAGCCCCAGCATTTT.

The chain uses TRBV5-1 and TRBJ1-5; D perhaps matches TRBD1 (5 bases). Between the trimmed V and J ends, which lost 0 bases and 6 bases, there was a span of 10 bases. The CDR3 runs 14 residues. Germline V gene lookup returns CDR1 SGHRS and CDR2 YFSETQ. The CDR3 is CASSLGGGVQPQHF. The CDR3, as DNA: TGCGCCAGCAGCTTGGGGGGGGGAGTTCAGCCCCAGCATTTT.

V usage is TRBV2 and J usage is TRBJ2-7, with 7 nucleotides matching TRBD1. Germline lookup yields CDR1 SNHLY and CDR2 FYNNEI. V shed 1 base, J shed 6 bases, and the junction held 3 bases outside the gene matches. This CDR3 has 13 amino acids. CDR3 region: CASSEGTGPEQYF. In nucleotides, the CDR3 is TGTGCCAGCAGTGAAGGGACAGGCCCCGAGCAGTACTTC.

This clone appeared once. This chain uses TRBV7-2 with TRBJ1-4; D gene unclear. Trimming removed 5 bases from V and 2 bases from J, with 9 bases in between. CDR1 and CDR2 (germline): SGHTA, FQGNSA. This CDR3 contains 14 residues. The CDR3 spells CASSPGTTNEKLFF. CDR3 in DNA: TGTGCCAGCAGCCCAGGCACCACTAATGAAAAACTGTTTTTT.

V gene TRBV2 combines with J gene TRBJ1-5; 7 bases match TRBD1. V lost 1 base and J lost 11; bases outside the gene matches: 11. CDR1 is SNHLY and CDR2 is FYNNEI in the germline V gene. This CDR3 is built from 15 residues. CDR3 coding DNA: TGTGCCAGCAGTGAAGTAAGGGACAGCCCCGCTTCCCAGCATTTT. Its translation: CASSEVRDSPASQHF.

This clone appeared a single time. This rearrangement joins TRBV18 to TRBJ1-2; D is unresolved. Germline lookup yields CDR1 KGHSH and CDR2 LQKENI. Trimming stripped 3 bases from V and 4 bases from J, with 9 bases between. The CDR3 extends over 13 amino acids. CDR3 nucleotides: TGTGCCAGCTCACCTTCCGGCGGCTATGGCTACACCTTC. It codes for CASSPSGGYGYTF.

The rearrangement joins TRBV9 to TRBJ1-1; D is perhaps TRBD1 (5 bases). CDR1 is SGDLS, CDR2 YYNGEE, per germline. The CDR3 is 16 amino acids. The V end lost 3 bases, the J end lost 4 bases, and 19 bases lay between the germline ends. The CDR3 spells CASSAPPFGGVTEAFF. In DNA form, the CDR3 reads TGTGCCAGCAGCGCACCCCCGTTCGGGGGGGTCACTGAAGCTTTCTTT.

The V and J genes are TRBV2 and TRBJ2-7; TRBD1 matches 7 bases. The CDR3 spans 14 residues. Germline V gives CDR1 SNHLY, CDR2 FYNNEI. J lost 3 bases, V lost 10 bases, and 12 bases had no gene match. As DNA, the CDR3 is TGTGCCACTATCAAGAGTAGGGACAGCTACGAGCAGTACTTC. It translates to CATIKSRDSYEQYF.

The J gene is TRBJ2-1, the V gene TRBV10-3; 9 nucleotides align to TRBD2. Germline assignment: CDR1 ENHRY and CDR2 SYGVKD. V lost 0 bases and J lost 6; bases outside the gene matches: 3. The CDR3 extends over 15 amino acids. CDR3 DNA sequence: TGTGCCATCAGTGAGTCCATAGCGGGAGCCAATGAGCAGTTCTTC. Protein product: CAISESIAGANEQFF.

The chain couples TRBV6-5 to TRBJ2-7; no clear D gene. CDR3 length: 14 residues. Per germline, CDR1 MNHEY and CDR2 SVGAGI. V lost 4 bases to trimming and J lost 2 bases, with 12 bases between them. CDR3 DNA sequence: TGTGCCAGCAGTTCCCCCCTCGTTCCCTACGAGCAGTACTTC. It is translated as CASSSPLVPYEQYF.

This clone came up once. The V gene is TRBV5-1, the J gene TRBJ2-3; a weak D match, TRBD1 (6 bases). The CDR3 totals 13 residues. Looked up from germline, CDR1 is SGHRS and CDR2 is YFSETQ. V dropped 7 bases and J dropped 10 bases, with 19 bases sitting between them. In DNA, the CDR3 is TGCGCCAGCTACCGGGACACCCAGGCCCCGCAGTATTTT. It translates to CASYRDTQAPQYF.

This chain connects TRBV4-2 to TRBJ1-5, with a possible D match to TRBD1 (5 bases). The CDR3 sequence is 14 residues long. Germline CDR1 and CDR2: LGHNA and YNFKEQ. V shed 6 bases and J shed 0 bases, with 9 bases lying between them. The CDR3, as DNA: TGTGCCAGCAGTACAGACAGTAGCAATCAGCCCCAGCATTTT. It translates to CASSTDSSNQPQHF.

The chain recombines TRBV5-1 with TRBJ2-7; no clear D gene. V was cut by 0 bases and J by 0 bases, with 7 bases left in between. Germline V gives CDR1 SGHRS, CDR2 YFSETQ. The CDR3 length is 14 residues. Written as DNA, the CDR3 is TGCGCCAGCAGCTTGGACAGTGACTCCTACGAGCAGTACTTC. Protein: CASSLDSDSYEQYF.

This chain uses TRBV5-1 with TRBJ2-1; tentatively, D is TRBD2 (6 bases). CDR1 is SGHRS, CDR2 YFSETQ, per germline. The V and J ends lost 3 bases and 8 bases respectively, with 24 bases between them. This CDR3 is 17 amino acids long. The CDR3: CASSSPRMEGLRHEQFF. The CDR3 bases are TGCGCCAGCAGCTCACCTAGGATGGAGGGTCTTAGGCATGAGCAGTTCTTC.

The V call is TRBV4-2, the J call TRBJ2-2; no firm D call. The germline CDR1 and CDR2 sequences are LGHNA and YNFKEQ. The CDR3 covers 17 residues. Trimming removed 4 bases from V and 0 bases from J, with 15 bases in between. In DNA form, the CDR3 reads TGTGCCAGCAGCCCCTCGAGCAAAGAGACGAACACCGGGGAGCTGTTTTTT. It codes for CASSPSSKETNTGELFF.

The DNA for the CDR3 is TGTGCCAGCAGTCGGCACAGGGACTCTGGGGCCAACGTCCTGACTTTC. Translation gives CASSRHRDSGANVLTF. The chain uses TRBV25-1 and TRBJ2-6, with D tentatively TRBD1 (6 bases). Trimming took 5 bases from V and 0 from J, leaving 11 bases between them. Germline V lookup: CDR1 MGHDK, CDR2 SYGVNS. The length of the CDR3 is 16 residues. The full variable domain, completed using reference TRBV25-1 and TRBJ2-6, is EADIYQTPRYLVIGTGKKITLECSQTMGHDKMYWYQQDPGMELHLIHYSYGVNSTEKGDLSSESTVSRIRTEHFPLTLESARPSHTSQYLCASSRHRDSGANVLTFGAGSRLTVL.